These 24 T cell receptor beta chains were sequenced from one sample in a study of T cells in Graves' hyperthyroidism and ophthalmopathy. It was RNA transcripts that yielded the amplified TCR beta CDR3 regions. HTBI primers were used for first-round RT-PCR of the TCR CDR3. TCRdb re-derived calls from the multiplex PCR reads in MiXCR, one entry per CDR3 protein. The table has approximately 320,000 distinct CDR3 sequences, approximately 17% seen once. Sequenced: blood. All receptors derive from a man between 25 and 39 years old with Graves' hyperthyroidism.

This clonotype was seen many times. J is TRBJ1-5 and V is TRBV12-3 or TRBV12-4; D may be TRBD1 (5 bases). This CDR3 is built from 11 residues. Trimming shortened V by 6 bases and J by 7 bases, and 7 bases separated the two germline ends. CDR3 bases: TGTGCCAGCAGCCGGGACCAGCCCCAGCATTTT. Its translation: CASSRDQPQHF.

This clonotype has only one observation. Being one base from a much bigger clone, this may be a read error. The CDR3, as DNA: TGCAGCGTTGGGGGGACGGTTAACTACAATGAGCAGTTCTTC. Translation gives CSVGGTVNYNEQFF. The V call is TRBV29-1, the J call TRBJ2-1; tentatively, D is TRBD1 or TRBD2 (5 bases each). From germline, CDR1 is SQVTM and CDR2 ANQGSEA. The CDR3 covers 14 residues. V lost 4 bases and J lost 3, with 13 bases in between.

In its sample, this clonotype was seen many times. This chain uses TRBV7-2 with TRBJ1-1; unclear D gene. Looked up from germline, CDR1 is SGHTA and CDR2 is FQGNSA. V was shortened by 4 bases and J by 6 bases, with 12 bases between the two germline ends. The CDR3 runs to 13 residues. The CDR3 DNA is TGTGCCAGCAGCTCCCCTCTTAGACCTGAAGCTTTCTTT. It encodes CASSSPLRPEAFF. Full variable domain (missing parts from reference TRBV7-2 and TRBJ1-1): GAGVSQSPSNKVTEKGKDVELRCDPISGHTALYWYRQSLGQGLEFLIYFQGNSAPDKSGLPSDRFSAERTGGSVSTLTIQRTQQEDSAVYLCASSSPLRPEAFFGQGTRLTVV.

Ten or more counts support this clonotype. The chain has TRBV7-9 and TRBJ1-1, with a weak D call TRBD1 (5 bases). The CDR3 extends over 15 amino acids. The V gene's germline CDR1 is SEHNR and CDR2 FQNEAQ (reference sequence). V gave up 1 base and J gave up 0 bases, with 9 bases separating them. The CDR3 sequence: CASSLGGTVNTEAFF. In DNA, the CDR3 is TGTGCCAGCAGCTTAGGAGGGACGGTGAACACTGAAGCTTTCTTT.

The CDR3 reads CASSFQGARGTGELFF. For the CDR3, the DNA is TGTGCCAGCAGTTTCCAGGGGGCGCGGGGCACCGGGGAGCTGTTTTTT. The chain employs TRBV6-1 and TRBJ2-2, with 8 bases identical to TRBD1. The CDR3 has 16 residues. Germline trimming cut 5 bases from V and 4 bases from J; bases unmatched to any gene: 9. The germline V gene encodes CDR1 MNHNS and CDR2 SASEGT.

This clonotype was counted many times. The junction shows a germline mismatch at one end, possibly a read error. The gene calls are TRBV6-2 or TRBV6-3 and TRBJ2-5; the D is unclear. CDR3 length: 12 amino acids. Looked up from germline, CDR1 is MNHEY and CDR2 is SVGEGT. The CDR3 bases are TGTGCCAGCAGTTGGCGAGATCGAGGCCAGGACTTC. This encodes CASSWRDRGQDF.

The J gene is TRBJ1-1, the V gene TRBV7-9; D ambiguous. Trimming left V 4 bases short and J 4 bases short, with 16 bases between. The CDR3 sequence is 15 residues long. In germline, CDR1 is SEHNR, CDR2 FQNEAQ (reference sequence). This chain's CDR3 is CASSSRDQRGTEAFF. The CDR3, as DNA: TGTGCCAGCAGCTCCCGGGATCAACGGGGCACTGAAGCTTTCTTT.

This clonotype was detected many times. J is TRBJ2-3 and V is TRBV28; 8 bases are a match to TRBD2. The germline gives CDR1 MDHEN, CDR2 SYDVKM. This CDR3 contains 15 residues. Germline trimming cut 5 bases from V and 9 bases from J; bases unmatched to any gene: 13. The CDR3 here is CASSPLPSLAGTQYF. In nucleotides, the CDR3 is TGTGCCAGCAGTCCCCTACCCAGCCTAGCGGGCACGCAGTATTTT.

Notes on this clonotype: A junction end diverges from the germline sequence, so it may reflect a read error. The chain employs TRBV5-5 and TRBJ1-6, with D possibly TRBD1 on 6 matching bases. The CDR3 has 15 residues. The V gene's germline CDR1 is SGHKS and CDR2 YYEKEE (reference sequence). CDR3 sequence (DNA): TGCGCCAGCAGCCTGATGGGGGGCCTCAATTCACCCCTCCACTTT. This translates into CASSLMGGLNSPLHF.

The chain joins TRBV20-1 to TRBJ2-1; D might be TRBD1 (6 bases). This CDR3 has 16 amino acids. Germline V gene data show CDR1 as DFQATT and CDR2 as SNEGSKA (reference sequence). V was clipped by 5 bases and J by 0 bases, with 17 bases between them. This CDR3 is CSAHIVLGASYNEQFF. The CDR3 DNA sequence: TGCAGTGCTCATATCGTCTTGGGGGCCTCCTACAATGAGCAGTTCTTC.

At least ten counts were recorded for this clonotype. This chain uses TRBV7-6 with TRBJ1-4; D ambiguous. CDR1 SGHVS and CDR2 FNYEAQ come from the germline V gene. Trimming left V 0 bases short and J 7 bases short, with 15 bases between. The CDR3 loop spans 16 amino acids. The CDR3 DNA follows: TGTGCCAGCAGCTTAGCGATCAGCACAGAAGGTGAAAAACTGTTTTTT. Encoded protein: CASSLAISTEGEKLFF. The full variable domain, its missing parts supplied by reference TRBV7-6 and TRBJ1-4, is GAGVSQSPRYKVTKRGQDVALRCDPISGHVSLYWYRQALGQGPEFLTYFNYEAQQDKSGLPNDRFSAERPEGSISTLTIQRTEQRDSAMYRCASSLAISTEGEKLFFGSGTQLSVL.

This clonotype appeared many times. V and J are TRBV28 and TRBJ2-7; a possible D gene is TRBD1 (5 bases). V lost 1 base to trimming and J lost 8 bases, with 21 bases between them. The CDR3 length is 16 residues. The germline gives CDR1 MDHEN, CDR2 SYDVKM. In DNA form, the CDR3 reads TGTGCCAGCAGTTTATTTGGGAAGTTGGAGAAGGGGCAGCAGTACTTC. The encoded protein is CASSLFGKLEKGQQYF.

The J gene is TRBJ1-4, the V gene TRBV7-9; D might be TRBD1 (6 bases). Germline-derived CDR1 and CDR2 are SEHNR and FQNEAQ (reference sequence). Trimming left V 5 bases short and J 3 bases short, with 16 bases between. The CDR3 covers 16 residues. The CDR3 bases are TGTGCCAGCAGCCCGACGAGGACAGCCGCTAATGAAAAACTGTTTTTT. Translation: CASSPTRTAANEKLFF.

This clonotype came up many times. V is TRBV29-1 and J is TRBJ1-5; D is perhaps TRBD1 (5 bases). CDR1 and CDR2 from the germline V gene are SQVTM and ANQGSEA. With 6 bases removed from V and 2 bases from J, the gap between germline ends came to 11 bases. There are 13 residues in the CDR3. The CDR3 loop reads CSVVRDRNQPQHF. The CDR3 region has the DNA TGCAGCGTCGTCCGGGACCGCAATCAGCCCCAGCATTTT.

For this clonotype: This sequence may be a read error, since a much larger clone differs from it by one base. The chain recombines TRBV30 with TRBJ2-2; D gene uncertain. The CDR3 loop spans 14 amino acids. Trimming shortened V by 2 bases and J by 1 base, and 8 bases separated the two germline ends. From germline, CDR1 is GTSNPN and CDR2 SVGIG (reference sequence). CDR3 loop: CAWSPGRNTGELFF. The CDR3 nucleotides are TGTGCCTGGAGTCCGGGCAGGAACACCGGGGAGCTGTTTTTT.

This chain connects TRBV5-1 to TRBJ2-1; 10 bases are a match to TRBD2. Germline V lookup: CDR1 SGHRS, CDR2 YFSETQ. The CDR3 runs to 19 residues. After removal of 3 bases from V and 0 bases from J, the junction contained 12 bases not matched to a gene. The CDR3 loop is CASSSPLAGSLSSYNEQFF. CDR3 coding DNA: TGCGCCAGCAGCTCCCCACTAGCGGGGTCTTTAAGCTCCTACAATGAGCAGTTCTTC.

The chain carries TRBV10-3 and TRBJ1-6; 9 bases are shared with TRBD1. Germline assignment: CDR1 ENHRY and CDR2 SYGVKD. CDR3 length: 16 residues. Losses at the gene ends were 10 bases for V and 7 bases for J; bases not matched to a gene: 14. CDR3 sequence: CATGQGRTKGNSPLHF. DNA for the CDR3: TGTGCCACGGGACAGGGACGAACTAAAGGGAATTCACCCCTCCACTTT.

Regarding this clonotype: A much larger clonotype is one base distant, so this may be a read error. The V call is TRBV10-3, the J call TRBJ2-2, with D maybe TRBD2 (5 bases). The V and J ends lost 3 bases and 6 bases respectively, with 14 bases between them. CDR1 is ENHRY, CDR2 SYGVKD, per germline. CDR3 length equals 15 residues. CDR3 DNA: TGTGCCATCAGTGAAAGCCGGACTTCGGCCGGGGAGCTGTTTTTT. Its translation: CAISESRTSAGELFF.

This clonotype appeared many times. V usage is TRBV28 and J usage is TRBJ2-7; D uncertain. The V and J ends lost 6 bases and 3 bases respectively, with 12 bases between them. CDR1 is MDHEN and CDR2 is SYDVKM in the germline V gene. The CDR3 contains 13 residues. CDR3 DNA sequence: TGTGCCAGCAGGGGGTTAAATCTCTACGAGCAGTACTTC. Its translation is CASRGLNLYEQYF.

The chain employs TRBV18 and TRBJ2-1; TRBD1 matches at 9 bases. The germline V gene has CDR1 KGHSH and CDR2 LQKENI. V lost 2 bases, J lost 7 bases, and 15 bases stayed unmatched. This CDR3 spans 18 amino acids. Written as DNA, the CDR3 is TGTGCCAGCTCACCATTCCCCGGGACAGGGAGGACGGGTAATGAGCAGTTCTTC. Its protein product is CASSPFPGTGRTGNEQFF.

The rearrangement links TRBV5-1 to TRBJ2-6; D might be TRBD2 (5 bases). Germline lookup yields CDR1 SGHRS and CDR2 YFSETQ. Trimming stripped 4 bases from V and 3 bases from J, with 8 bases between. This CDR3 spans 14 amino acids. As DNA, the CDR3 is TGCGCCAGCAGCAGACTATTTGGGGCCAACGTCCTGACTTTC. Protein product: CASSRLFGANVLTF. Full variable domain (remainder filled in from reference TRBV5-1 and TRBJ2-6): KAGVTQTPRYLIKTRGQQVTLSCSPISGHRSVSWYQQTPGQGLQFLFEYFSETQRNKGNFPGRFSGRQFSNSRSEMNVSTLELGDSALYLCASSRLFGANVLTFGAGSRLTVL.

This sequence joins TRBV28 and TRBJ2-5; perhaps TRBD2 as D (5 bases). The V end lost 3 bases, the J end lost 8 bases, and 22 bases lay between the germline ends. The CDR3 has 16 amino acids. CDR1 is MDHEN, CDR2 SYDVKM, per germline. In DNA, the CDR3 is TGTGCCAGCAGTTTGTTATCTTACGACGGGGTGGGAACCCAGTACTTC. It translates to CASSLLSYDGVGTQYF.

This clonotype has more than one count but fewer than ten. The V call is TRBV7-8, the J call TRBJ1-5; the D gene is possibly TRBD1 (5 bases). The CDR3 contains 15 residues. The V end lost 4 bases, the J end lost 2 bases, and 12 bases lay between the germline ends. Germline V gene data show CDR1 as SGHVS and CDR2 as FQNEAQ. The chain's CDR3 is CASSWRVGGNQPQHF. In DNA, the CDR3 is TGTGCCAGCAGCTGGAGAGTGGGGGGCAATCAGCCCCAGCATTTT.

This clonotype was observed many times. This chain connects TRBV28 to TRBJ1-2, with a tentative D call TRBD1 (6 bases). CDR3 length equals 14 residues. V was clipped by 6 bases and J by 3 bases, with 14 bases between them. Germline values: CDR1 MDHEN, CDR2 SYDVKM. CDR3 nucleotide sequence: TGTGCCAGCAGGATAGACAGGACAGACTATGGCTACACCTTC. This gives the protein CASRIDRTDYGYTF.